Below, 2 T cell receptor beta chains from the same sample are listed, as sequenced in a study of blood T cell repertoires in COVID-19 (dated by TCRdb to about 2020). The library came from the immunoSEQ multiplex PCR assay. The source is immuneACCESS, and TCRdb retained only in-frame sequences with V and J called. Part of the clones is not carried over; for the studies checked, unresolved V genes explain less than half of this, and the remainder is unexplained. The sample table holds about 220,000 clones, of which 70% to 90% were seen once. The ten largest make up roughly 2.4% of the sample. Sequencing was done on a sample of PBMCs or T cells enriched from blood (not recorded which). The receptors stem from a woman aged 40 to 50 with acute COVID-19.

The chain joins TRBV12-3 or TRBV12-4 to TRBJ1-5; possible D gene TRBD1, 6 bases. The CDR3 loop spans 13 amino acids. V gave up 5 bases and J gave up 7 bases, with 12 bases separating them. The CDR3 here is CASSQQGEQPQHF. The CDR3, as DNA: TGTGCCAGCAGTCAACAGGGAGAGCAGCCCCAGCATTTT.

As concerns this clone: Other DNA sequences from this sample encode an identical CDR3 as well. V gene TRBV5-1 combines with J gene TRBJ2-7; TRBD1 agrees at 10 bases. This CDR3 is 15 amino acids long. The germline CDR1 and CDR2 sequences are SGHRS and YFSETQ. With V trimmed by 0 bases and J by 2 bases, 2 bases remained unmatched. This CDR3 is CASSLAGQGAYEQYF. Written as DNA, the CDR3 is TGCGCCAGCAGCTTGGCCGGACAGGGGGCCTACGAGCAGTACTTC.